One and the same sample provided the 3 T cell receptor beta chains below, sequenced in a study of human T cells and chemical hapten exposure. One entry per CDR3 protein, called by TCRdb with MiXCR from the RACE reads. This table has over 150,000 distinct CDR3 sequences, about a quarter appearing once. Time point denoted: patch test 3, about 24 weeks after DPC sensitization. Treatment specified: therapeutic diphenylcyclopropenone sensitization with weekly scalp DPC. The sample here was whole blood, taken in connection with sensitization to the hapten diphenylcyclopropenone (DPC). These TCRs come from a young woman with alopecia areata. Some clones in this sample may be carry-over from other donors' samples.

The CDR3 DNA reads TGTGCCAGCAGCGCGCGTAGCTCAGAACCCTCGGGGGAGCAGTACTTC. Its protein product is CASSARSSEPSGEQYF. The chain uses TRBV9 and TRBJ2-7; a weak D match, TRBD2 (5 bases). The CDR3 spans 16 residues. Germline lookup yields CDR1 SGDLS and CDR2 YYNGEE. V dropped 3 bases and J dropped 7 bases, with 23 bases sitting between them.

The chain combines TRBV10-3 with TRBJ2-3; 11 nucleotides align to TRBD2. The V gene end was trimmed by 0 bases and the J gene end by 0 bases; junction bases not matched to a gene: 8. The CDR3 covers 19 residues. The germline V gene encodes CDR1 ENHRY and CDR2 SYGVKD. CDR3 nucleotides: TGTGCCATCAGTGAGTCGGCCCTAGCGGGGGGCCGAAGCACAGATACGCAGTATTTT. Encoded protein: CAISESALAGGRSTDTQYF.

The chain joins TRBV10-2 to TRBJ2-7; D may be TRBD2 (5 bases). The germline gives CDR1 WSHSY, CDR2 SAAADI. V lost 5 bases and J lost 6, with 26 bases in between. The CDR3 covers 17 residues. The CDR3 reads CASSPPWFSGVSAEQYF. Here the CDR3 DNA reads TGCGCCAGCAGTCCCCCGTGGTTCAGCGGAGTGTCGGCCGAGCAGTACTTC.